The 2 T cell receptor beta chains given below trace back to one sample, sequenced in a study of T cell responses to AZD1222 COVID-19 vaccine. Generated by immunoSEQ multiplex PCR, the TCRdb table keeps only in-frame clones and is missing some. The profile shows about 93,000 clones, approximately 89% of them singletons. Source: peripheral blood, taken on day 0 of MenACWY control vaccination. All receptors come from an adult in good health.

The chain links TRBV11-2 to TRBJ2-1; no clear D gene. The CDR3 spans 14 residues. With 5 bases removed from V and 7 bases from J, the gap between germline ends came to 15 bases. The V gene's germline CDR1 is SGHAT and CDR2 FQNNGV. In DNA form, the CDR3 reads TGTGCCAGCAGCCCCTTAAAAACCGGGAATGAGCAGTTCTTC. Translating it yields CASSPLKTGNEQFF.

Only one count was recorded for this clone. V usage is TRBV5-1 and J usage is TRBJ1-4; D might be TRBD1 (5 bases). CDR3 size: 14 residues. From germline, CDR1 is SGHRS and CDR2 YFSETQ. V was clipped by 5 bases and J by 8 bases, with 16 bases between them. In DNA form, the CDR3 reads TGCGCCAGCAGTTATGGTGGGGGGAGAGAAAAACTGTTTTTT. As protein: CASSYGGGREKLFF.